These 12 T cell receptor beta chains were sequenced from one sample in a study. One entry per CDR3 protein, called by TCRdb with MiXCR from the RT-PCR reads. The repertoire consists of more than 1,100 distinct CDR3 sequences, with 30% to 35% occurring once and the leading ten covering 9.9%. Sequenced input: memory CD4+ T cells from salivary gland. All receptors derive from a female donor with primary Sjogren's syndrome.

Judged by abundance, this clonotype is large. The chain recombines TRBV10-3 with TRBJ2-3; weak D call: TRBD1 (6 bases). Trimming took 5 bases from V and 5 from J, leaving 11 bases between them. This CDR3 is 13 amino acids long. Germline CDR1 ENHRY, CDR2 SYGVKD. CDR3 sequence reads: CAISPGAGDTQYF. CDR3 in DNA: TGTGCCATCAGTCCAGGGGCGGGAGATACGCAGTATTTT.

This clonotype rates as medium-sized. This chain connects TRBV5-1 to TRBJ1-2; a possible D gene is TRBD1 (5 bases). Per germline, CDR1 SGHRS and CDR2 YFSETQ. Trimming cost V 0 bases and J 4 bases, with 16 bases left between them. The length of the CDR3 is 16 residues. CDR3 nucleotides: TGCGCCAGCAGCTTGGGGGACTCTCCCTGGGGCTATGGCTACACCTTC. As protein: CASSLGDSPWGYGYTF.

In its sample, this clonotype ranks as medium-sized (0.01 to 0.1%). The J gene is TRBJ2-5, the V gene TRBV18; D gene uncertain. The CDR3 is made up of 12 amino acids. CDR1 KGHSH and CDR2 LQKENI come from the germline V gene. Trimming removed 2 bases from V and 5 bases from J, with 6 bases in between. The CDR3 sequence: CASSPSSETQYF. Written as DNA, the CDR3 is TGTGCCAGCTCACCATCATCTGAGACCCAGTACTTC. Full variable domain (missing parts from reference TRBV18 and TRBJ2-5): NAGVMQNPRHLVRRRGQEARLRCSPMKGHSHVYWYRQLPEEGLKFMVYLQKENIIDESGMPKERFSAEFPKEGPSILRIQQVVRGDSAAYFCASSPSSETQYFGPGTRLLVL.

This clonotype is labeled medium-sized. CDR3: CASSLEDFEYSPLHF. The CDR3 nucleotides read TGTGCCAGCAGCTTAGAGGATTTCGAATATTCACCCCTCCACTTT. The rearrangement links TRBV7-9 to TRBJ1-6; D not certain. V was pared by 1 base and J by 8 bases, with 12 bases between. Germline loops: CDR1 SEHNR, CDR2 FQNEAQ (reference sequence). This CDR3 contains 15 residues.

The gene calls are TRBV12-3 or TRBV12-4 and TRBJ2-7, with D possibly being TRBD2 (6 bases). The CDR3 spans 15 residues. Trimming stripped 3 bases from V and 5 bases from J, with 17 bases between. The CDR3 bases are TGTGCCAGCAGTTTTCAGGGTGGCGGGATCCACGAGCAGTACTTC. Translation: CASSFQGGGIHEQYF.

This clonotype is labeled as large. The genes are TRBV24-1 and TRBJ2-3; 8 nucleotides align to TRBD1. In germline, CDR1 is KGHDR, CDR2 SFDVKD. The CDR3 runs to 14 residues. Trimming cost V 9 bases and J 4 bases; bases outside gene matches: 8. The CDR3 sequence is CATGTGQAPDTQYF. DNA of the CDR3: TGTGCCACCGGTACGGGACAGGCCCCAGATACGCAGTATTTT.

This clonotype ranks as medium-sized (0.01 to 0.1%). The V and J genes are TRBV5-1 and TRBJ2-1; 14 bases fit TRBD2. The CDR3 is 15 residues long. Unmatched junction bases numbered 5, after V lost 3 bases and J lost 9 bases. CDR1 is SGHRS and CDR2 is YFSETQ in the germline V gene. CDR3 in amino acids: CASSSTSGGAFEQFF. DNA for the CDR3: TGCGCCAGCAGCTCGACTAGCGGGGGGGCTTTTGAGCAGTTCTTC.

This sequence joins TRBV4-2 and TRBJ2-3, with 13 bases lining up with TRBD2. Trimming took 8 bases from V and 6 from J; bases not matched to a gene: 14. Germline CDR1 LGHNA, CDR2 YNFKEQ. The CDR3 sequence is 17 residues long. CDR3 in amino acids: CASQLRVGLAGADTQYF. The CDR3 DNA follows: TGTGCCAGCCAACTGCGGGTAGGACTAGCGGGGGCGGATACGCAGTATTTT.

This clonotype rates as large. The CDR3 spells CAISEPTRGDTQYF. In DNA form, the CDR3 reads TGTGCCATCAGTGAGCCAACAAGGGGAGATACGCAGTATTTT. The chain links TRBV10-3 to TRBJ2-3; tentatively, D is TRBD1 (5 bases). Germline V gene data show CDR1 as ENHRY and CDR2 as SYGVKD. Trimming left V 2 bases short and J 5 bases short, with 11 bases between. This CDR3 is built from 14 residues.

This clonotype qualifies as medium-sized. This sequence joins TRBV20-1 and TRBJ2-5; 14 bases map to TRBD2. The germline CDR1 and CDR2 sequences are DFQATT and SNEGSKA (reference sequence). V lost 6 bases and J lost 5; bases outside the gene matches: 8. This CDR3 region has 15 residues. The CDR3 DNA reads TGCAGTGCCCCGGGACTAGCGGGGGTTAGGGAGACCCAGTACTTC. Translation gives CSAPGLAGVRETQYF.

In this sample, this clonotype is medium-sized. In DNA, the CDR3 is TGCGCCAGCAACCTAGCGGGGGGAGAGACCCAGTACTTC. Amino acids: CASNLAGGETQYF. This chain links TRBV5-1 with TRBJ2-5, with 11 nucleotides matching TRBD2. V was clipped by 6 bases and J by 4 bases; unmatched bases: 2. Per germline, CDR1 SGHRS and CDR2 YFSETQ. The CDR3 extends over 13 amino acids.

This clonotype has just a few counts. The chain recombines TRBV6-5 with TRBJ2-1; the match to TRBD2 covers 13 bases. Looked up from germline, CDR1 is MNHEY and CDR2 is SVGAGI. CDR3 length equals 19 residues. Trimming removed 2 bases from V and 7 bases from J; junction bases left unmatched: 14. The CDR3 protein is CASSYTVVIQTSGRNEQFF. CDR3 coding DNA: TGTGCCAGCAGTTACACCGTCGTGATCCAGACTAGCGGGAGGAATGAGCAGTTCTTC.